These 4 T cell receptor beta chains came from one sample sequenced in a study of blood T cell repertoires in COVID-19. Data came from immunoSEQ multiplex PCR; TCRdb stores just in-frame clones and leaves some out. Among 200,000 to 300,000 clones listed, approximately 86% were seen once. What was sequenced was peripheral blood. These receptors came from a man in his forties who had recovered from COVID-19.

The J gene is TRBJ2-7, the V gene TRBV12-5, with D tentatively TRBD2 (6 bases). Germline V gene sequence: CDR1 LGHNT, CDR2 FRNRAP. The CDR3 covers 16 residues. The V and J ends lost 0 bases and 3 bases respectively, with 15 bases between them. The CDR3 is CASGLVGGGIYYEQYF. CDR3 DNA: TGTGCTAGTGGTTTGGTAGGTGGAGGGATCTACTACGAGCAGTACTTC.

The gene calls are TRBV2 and TRBJ2-5; the match to TRBD2 covers 9 bases. Unmatched junction bases numbered 10, after V lost 7 bases and J lost 7 bases. The CDR3 loop spans 14 amino acids. The germline V gene encodes CDR1 SNHLY and CDR2 FYNNEI. CDR3 region: CASNTAGGTRTQYF. In nucleotides, the CDR3 is TGTGCCAGCAATACTGCGGGAGGGACTAGGACCCAGTACTTC.

The CDR3: CASSRDRARSPLHF. CDR3 DNA: TGTGCCAGCAGCCGTGACAGGGCGAGGTCACCCCTCCACTTT. The chain recombines TRBV3-1 (or the pseudogene TRBV3-2) with TRBJ1-6; 7 positions match TRBD1. The CDR3 runs to 14 residues. V shed 4 bases, J shed 10 bases, and the junction held 7 bases outside the gene matches. Germline lookup yields CDR1 LGHDT and CDR2 YNNKEL (reference sequence).

The V gene is TRBV10-3, the J gene TRBJ2-2; D is perhaps TRBD1 (5 bases). Trimming removed 6 bases from V and 3 bases from J, with 5 bases in between. CDR1 is ENHRY and CDR2 is SYGVKD in the germline V gene. This CDR3 is built from 12 residues. For the CDR3, the DNA is TGTGCCATCAGCAGGGACACCGGGGAGCTGTTTTTT. This gives the protein CAISRDTGELFF.